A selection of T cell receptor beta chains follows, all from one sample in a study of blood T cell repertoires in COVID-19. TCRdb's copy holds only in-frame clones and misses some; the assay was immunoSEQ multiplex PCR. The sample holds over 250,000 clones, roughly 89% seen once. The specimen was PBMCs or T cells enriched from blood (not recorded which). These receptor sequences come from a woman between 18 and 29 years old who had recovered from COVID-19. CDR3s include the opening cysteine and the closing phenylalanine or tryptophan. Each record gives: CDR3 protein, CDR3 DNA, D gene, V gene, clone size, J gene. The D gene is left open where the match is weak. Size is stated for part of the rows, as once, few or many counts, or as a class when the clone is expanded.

CDR3aa: CSVYTGNTIYF
CDR3nt: TGCAGCGTTTACACTGGAAACACCATATATTTT
d_gene: -
v_gene: TRBV29-1
abundance: -
j_gene: TRBJ1-3

CDR3aa: CASSPIGTALGAQYF
CDR3nt: TGTGCCAGCAGTCCCATTGGGACAGCCCTCGGGGCCCAGTACTTC
d_gene: TRBD1
v_gene: TRBV28
abundance: -
j_gene: TRBJ2-5

CDR3aa: CAIPEAGETQYF
CDR3nt: TGTGCCATTCCGGAGGCCGGGGAGACCCAGTACTTC
d_gene: -
v_gene: TRBV10-3
abundance: -
j_gene: TRBJ2-5

CDR3aa: CASSLLGEAPEAFF
CDR3nt: TGTGCCAGCAGCTTGCTGGGGGAGGCCCCTGAAGCTTTCTTT
d_gene: -
v_gene: TRBV5-5
abundance: -
j_gene: TRBJ1-1

CDR3aa: CASSINRGGLYTQYF
CDR3nt: TGTGCCAGCAGCATAAACCGGGGAGGGCTATATACGCAGTATTTT
d_gene: TRBD2
v_gene: TRBV11-3
abundance: -
j_gene: TRBJ2-3

CDR3aa: CAWSAQLTGGGYTF
CDR3nt: TGTGCCTGGAGTGCCCAGCTGACGGGGGGTGGCTACACCTTC
d_gene: -
v_gene: TRBV30
abundance: -
j_gene: TRBJ1-2

CDR3aa: CASLEASGGADTQYF
CDR3nt: TGCGCCAGCCTAGAGGCTAGCGGGGGGGCAGATACGCAGTATTTT
d_gene: TRBD2
v_gene: TRBV5-1
abundance: -
j_gene: TRBJ2-3

CDR3aa: CASSARGLNTDTQYF
CDR3nt: TGCGCCAGCAGCGCGCGGGGGTTGAACACAGATACGCAGTATTTT
d_gene: TRBD2
v_gene: TRBV4-1
abundance: -
j_gene: TRBJ2-3

CDR3aa: CASSTYRTGGTGELFF
CDR3nt: TGTGCCAGCAGCACGTATCGGACAGGAGGCACCGGGGAGCTGTTTTTT
d_gene: TRBD1
v_gene: TRBV4-2
abundance: once
j_gene: TRBJ2-2

CDR3aa: CASSPQGSGGNQPQHF
CDR3nt: TGTGCCAGCTCACCACAGGGGTCTGGAGGCAATCAGCCCCAGCATTTT
d_gene: -
v_gene: TRBV18
abundance: -
j_gene: TRBJ1-5

CDR3aa: CASSLTGTGGSQPQHF
CDR3nt: TGTGCCAGCAGCTTAACCGGGACAGGGGGCAGTCAGCCCCAGCATTTT
d_gene: TRBD1
v_gene: TRBV7-9
abundance: -
j_gene: TRBJ1-5

CDR3aa: CASSAGDPYNSPLHF
CDR3nt: TGTGCCAGTAGTGCGGGGGATCCTTATAATTCACCCCTCCACTTT
d_gene: -
v_gene: TRBV19
abundance: -
j_gene: TRBJ1-6

CDR3aa: CASSQAAAGGGYNSPLHF
CDR3nt: TGTGCCAGCAGCCAAGCGGCAGCCGGGGGAGGGTATAATTCACCCCTCCACTTT
d_gene: -
v_gene: TRBV3-1/TRBV3-2
abundance: -
j_gene: TRBJ1-6

CDR3aa: CASSYYRGVTEAFF
CDR3nt: TGTGCCAGCAGTTACTACAGGGGTGTCACTGAAGCTTTCTTT
d_gene: TRBD1
v_gene: TRBV6-2/TRBV6-3
abundance: -
j_gene: TRBJ1-1

CDR3aa: CASSEYRNTGELFF
CDR3nt: TGTGCCAGCAGTGAATATAGGAACACCGGGGAGCTGTTTTTT
d_gene: -
v_gene: TRBV2
abundance: -
j_gene: TRBJ2-2